This TCR beta chain was found in a study of cytomegalovirus exposure and HLA in healthy donors. Study-level background: Later, an analysis reported that the 130 or so validation repertoires had used the same platform as the 666 first-cohort repertoires.

In regard to this clone: Its matching antigen is unknown.

TCRdb's copy holds only in-frame clones and misses some; the assay was immunoSEQ multiplex PCR. This table holds 300,000 to 350,000 clones, approximately 85% found once. The junction had 10 bases not matched to a gene; V was cut back by 3 bases and J by 6 bases. Germline CDR1 reads KGHSH; CDR2 reads LQKENI. This CDR3 is 16 amino acids long. The donors were in the approximately 130-subject validation cohort; that cohort was separate from the approximately 670-subject first cohort. Broader study findings: Confirmation in vitro established that a few CMV-associated chains were specific for CMV antigens. The study listed 150 to 200 cytomegalovirus-associated TCR beta chains.

Source material: PBMCs. The clonotype originates from a man younger than 40 in good health and CMV-seronegative. This chain joins TRBV18 and TRBJ1-4; 7 nucleotides align to TRBD1. The CDR3 DNA reads TGTGCCAGCTCACCTCAAACAGGGGATACCTATGAAAAACTGTTTTTT. Translation: CASSPQTGDTYEKLFF. Looking up the rest from reference TRBV18 and TRBJ1-4 gives the full variable domain: NAGVMQNPRHLVRRRGQEARLRCSPMKGHSHVYWYRQLPEEGLKFMVYLQKENIIDESGMPKERFSAEFPKEGPSILRIQQVVRGDSAAYFCASSPQTGDTYEKLFFGSGTQLSVL.